The TCR beta chain under discussion was sequenced for a study of cytomegalovirus exposure and HLA in healthy donors. Amplification used 60 Vbeta primers and 13 Jbeta primers. Measured with immunoSEQ multiplex PCR; TCRdb has only the in-frame clones, and not every one. There are 110,000 to 150,000 clones in the sample; 76% occur only once, and about 2% lies in the top ten. Trimming removed 3 bases from V and 7 bases from J, with 7 bases in between. The germline V gene has CDR1 SGHTA and CDR2 FQGNSA. The CDR3 is made up of 12 amino acids. With regard to this clone: The antigen is undetermined.

Study results and caveats: Researchers reported from a later analysis that most CMV-associated TCR beta chains appeared HLA-restricted.

What was sequenced was PBMCs. This clonotype was sampled from a woman aged 40 to 49 in good health and CMV-seronegative. This sequence joins TRBV7-2 and TRBJ2-1; no reliable D call. The CDR3: CASSFPQNEQFF. The DNA of the CDR3 is TGTGCCAGCAGCTTCCCCCAGAATGAGCAGTTCTTC. Variable domain in full (rest from reference TRBV7-2 and TRBJ2-1): GAGVSQSPSNKVTEKGKDVELRCDPISGHTALYWYRQSLGQGLEFLIYFQGNSAPDKSGLPSDRFSAERTGGSVSTLTIQRTQQEDSAVYLCASSFPQNEQFFGPGTRLTVL.